Below, 16 T cell receptor beta chains from the same sample are listed, as sequenced in a study of metastatic and nonmetastatic thyroid tumors. Prior to thyroid surgery, none of the patients had received any treatment. TCRdb reprocessed the PCR reads via MiXCR. The table lists tens of thousands of clones, approximately 4% of them singletons. Sequencing used blood. The receptor source for this set is a female donor with papillary thyroid cancer or a benign thyroid nodule (not recorded which). Some clones in this sample may be carry-over from other donors' samples.

This clone has ten or more counts. The junction differs from germline at one of its ends, possibly a read error. The chain is built from TRBV11-3 and TRBJ2-5; D is undetermined. The CDR3 length is 15 residues. From germline, CDR1 is SGHNT and CDR2 YENEEA. CDR3 sequence reads: CASSIEVGNEETQYF. In nucleotides, the CDR3 is TGTGCCAGCAGCATAGAGGTAGGGAATGAAGAGACCCAGTACTTC. Together with reference TRBV11-3 and TRBJ2-5, the CDR3 gives the full variable domain: EAGVVQSPRYKIIEKKQPVAFWCNPISGHNTLYWYLQNLGQGPELLIRYENEEAVDDSQLPKDRFSAERLKGVDSTLKIQPAELGDSAVYLCASSIEVGNEETQYFGPGTRLLVL.

Many counts were recorded for this clone. The J gene is TRBJ2-1, the V gene TRBV9, with TRBD2 matching 12 bases. CDR1 and CDR2 from the germline V gene are SGDLS and YYNGEE. After removal of 5 bases from V and 2 bases from J, the junction contained 2 bases not matched to a gene. The CDR3 totals 15 residues. In nucleotides, the CDR3 is TGTGCCAGCAGTTGGACTAGCGGGACCTACAATGAGCAGTTCTTC. Translation: CASSWTSGTYNEQFF.

This chain links TRBV30 with TRBJ2-2; 7 positions agree with TRBD2. Unmatched junction bases numbered 10, after V lost 4 bases and J lost 5 bases. The CDR3 is 15 residues long. CDR1 and CDR2 from the germline V gene are GTSNPN and SVGIG (reference sequence). In DNA form, the CDR3 reads TGTGCCTGGACCAGAAAGGGAGGGCCAACCGGGGAGCTGTTTTTT. Protein product: CAWTRKGGPTGELFF.

This clone came up many times. This may come from a read error, since a much larger clone is one base off. This sequence joins TRBV12-3 or TRBV12-4 and TRBJ1-1, with 7 nucleotides matching TRBD1. The CDR3 runs to 17 residues. J was trimmed by 4 bases and V by 5 bases; bases with no gene match: 16. The CDR3 DNA is TGTGCCAGCAGTACAACAGGGGCGCGGTCCGAGAGCACTGAAGCTTTCTTT. Amino acid sequence: CASSTTGARSESTEAFF.

This clone was seen more than once but under ten times. V usage is TRBV24-1 and J usage is TRBJ2-5, with D tentatively TRBD1 (6 bases). The germline V gene encodes CDR1 KGHDR and CDR2 SFDVKD. The V gene lost 2 bases and the J gene lost 2 bases, with 11 bases spanning the gap. The CDR3 has 15 amino acids. The CDR3 sequence is CATSDSRTAQETQYF. In nucleotides, the CDR3 is TGTGCCACCAGTGATTCGAGGACAGCTCAAGAGACCCAGTACTTC.

The table lists this clone with many counts. The genes are TRBV19 and TRBJ2-5; 10 positions match TRBD1. The CDR3 is 20 residues long. V trimming: 3 bases; J trimming: 5 bases; junction bases outside the gene matches: 21. Germline CDR1 reads LNHDA; CDR2 reads SQIVND (reference sequence). CDR3 protein: CASSIRGGQGLERAWETQYF. The CDR3 nucleotides read TGTGCCAGTAGTATCCGGGGGGGACAGGGGCTTGAGAGGGCGTGGGAGACCCAGTACTTC.

A few counts support this clone. The chain recombines TRBV30 with TRBJ2-2; D possibly corresponds to TRBD1 (5 bases). CDR3 length equals 12 residues. In germline, CDR1 is GTSNPN, CDR2 SVGIG (reference sequence). V lost 5 bases, J lost 4 bases, and 8 bases lay in between. The CDR3 DNA sequence: TGTGCCTGGGGAAGGGGCACCGGGGAGCTGTTTTTT. Translation: CAWGRGTGELFF. Complete variable domain (other parts from reference TRBV30 and TRBJ2-2): SQTIHQWPATLVQPVGSPLSLECTVEGTSNPNLYWYRQAAGRGLQLLFYSVGIGQISSEVPQNLSASRPQDRQFILSSKKLLLSDSGFYLCAWGRGTGELFFGEGSRLTVL.

As regards this clone: A much larger clone differs by one base, so this may be a read error. The chain uses TRBV30 and TRBJ1-1, with D maybe TRBD1 (6 bases). Germline CDR1 GTSNPN, CDR2 SVGIG (reference sequence). V dropped 4 bases and J dropped 4 bases, with 16 bases sitting between them. The CDR3 has 14 amino acids. The CDR3 here is CAWNLPGVLTEAFF. DNA for the CDR3: TGTGCCTGGAACCTACCAGGGGTCCTCACTGAAGCTTTCTTT.

V and J are TRBV6-2 or TRBV6-3 and TRBJ1-1; D ambiguous. V was pared by 5 bases and J by 3 bases, with 10 bases between. The CDR3 sequence is 13 residues long. Germline V gene sequence: CDR1 MNHEY, CDR2 SVGEGT. This CDR3 is CASSPRMDTEAFF. DNA of the CDR3: TGTGCCAGCAGTCCCCGTATGGACACTGAAGCTTTCTTT.

Ten or more counts support this clone. The chain recombines TRBV28 with TRBJ1-3; D gene uncertain. The CDR3 consists of 13 residues. Trimming took 2 bases from V and 0 from J, leaving 2 bases between them. Germline V CDR1 and CDR2: MDHEN, SYDVKM. The CDR3 DNA follows: TGTGCCAGCAGTTTAAGCTCTGGAAACACCATATATTTT. Protein product: CASSLSSGNTIYF.

At least ten counts were recorded for this clone. V gene TRBV7-2 combines with J gene TRBJ2-1; TRBD2 aligns across 7 bases. This CDR3 has 16 amino acids. J was trimmed by 0 bases and V by 2 bases; bases with no gene match: 4. CDR1 is SGHTA, CDR2 FQGNSA, per germline. The CDR3 DNA sequence: TGTGCCAGCAGCTTACTAGCGGAGAGCTCCTACAATGAGCAGTTCTTC. This encodes CASSLLAESSYNEQFF.

The table lists this clone with a few counts. V is TRBV20-1 and J is TRBJ2-1; TRBD2 matches at 8 bases. CDR3 size: 15 residues. V was pared by 3 bases and J by 8 bases, with 12 bases of the junction left unmatched. Germline CDR1 reads DFQATT; CDR2 reads SNEGSKA (reference sequence). CDR3 sequence (DNA): TGCAGTGCTAGTCGGGCCGTAATGCGGGGGGATGAGCAGTTCTTC. It yields the protein CSASRAVMRGDEQFF.

The table lists this clone with many counts. V usage is TRBV6-1 and J usage is TRBJ2-7; D is uncertain. The CDR3 consists of 14 residues. V was clipped by 5 bases and J by 0 bases, with 11 bases between them. Germline V lookup: CDR1 MNHNS, CDR2 SASEGT. As DNA, the CDR3 is TGTGCCAGCAGTTCGGCCGCTAGCTCCTACGAGCAGTACTTC. Translated, it gives CASSSAASSYEQYF.

There are a few counts of this clone. This chain connects TRBV20-1 to TRBJ1-5; no reliable D call. The CDR3 length is 12 residues. Trimming cost V 3 bases and J 6 bases, with 9 bases left between them. Germline V gene sequence: CDR1 DFQATT, CDR2 SNEGSKA (reference sequence). The CDR3 DNA follows: TGCAGTGCTAGCCCCACAGTTCAGCCCCAGCATTTT. Translation gives CSASPTVQPQHF.

This clone has at least ten counts. V is TRBV28 and J is TRBJ2-1; D may be TRBD1 (6 bases). Germline V gene sequence: CDR1 MDHEN, CDR2 SYDVKM. Trimming stripped 4 bases from V and 3 bases from J, with 16 bases between. The CDR3 is made up of 16 amino acids. CDR3 amino acids: CASSSHGTQGYNEQFF. The CDR3 bases are TGTGCCAGCAGTTCACACGGTACACAGGGCTACAATGAGCAGTTCTTC. Full variable domain (remainder filled in from reference TRBV28 and TRBJ2-1): DVKVTQSSRYLVKRTGEKVFLECVQDMDHENMFWYRQDPGLGLRLIYFSYDVKMKEKGDIPEGYSVSREKKERFSLILESASTNQTSMYLCASSSHGTQGYNEQFFGPGTRLTVL.

On this clone itself: The junction shows a germline mismatch at one end, possibly a read error. The chain combines TRBV5-1 with TRBJ2-7, with a weak D call TRBD2 (7 bases). Germline lookup yields CDR1 SGHRS and CDR2 YFSETQ. There are 16 residues in the CDR3. CDR3 loop: CAGSSGGLGGSYEQYF. The CDR3 bases are TGCGCCGGCAGCTCGGGGGGCTTAGGGGGCTCCTACGAGCAGTACTTC.